This section outlines one T cell receptor (beta chain) sequence together with its context. Seattle participants joined during active infection and were tracked over time. This sample stems from a study of blood T cell repertoires in COVID-19. Libraries were prepared by immunoSEQ multiplex PCR; TCRdb keeps only in-frame clonotypes and omits some of them. The sample yields approximately 250,000 clones, more than 70% seen once. Looked up from germline, CDR1 is SQVTM and CDR2 is ANQGSEA. V was shortened by 3 bases and J by 11 bases, with 7 bases between the two germline ends. This CDR3 region has 10 residues.

J is TRBJ1-4 and V is TRBV29-1; tentatively, D is TRBD1 (5 bases). This TCR came from a woman older than 75 with COVID-19, enrolled during active disease. Sequencing used peripheral blood. CDR3: CSVETEKLFF. In nucleotides, the CDR3 is TGCAGCGTTGAGACAGAGAAACTGTTTTTT.